Presented here are 14 T cell receptor beta chains from one specimen sequenced in a study of regulatory dendritic cells for organ transplantation. Allogeneic regulatory or mature dendritic cells were co-cultured for under six days with CFSE-labeled sorted T cells at 1:10. No antigens are known for them. Assay used: immunoSEQ multiplex PCR; TCRdb lists only in-frame clones, some missing. The profile shows about 5,400 clones, approximately 75% of them singletons. Sequencing used memory CD8+ T cells from blood cultured with regulatory dendritic cells. The sample's subset: CD45RO+ memory T cells. The receptors derive from a human donor in good health.

This sequence joins TRBV4-3 and TRBJ2-3, with 9 bases that match TRBD2. V lost 1 base and J lost 5; bases outside the gene matches: 7. The CDR3 is 16 amino acids. The germline V gene encodes CDR1 LGHNA and CDR2 YSLEER. CDR3 sequence reads: CASSQVAGGGGDTQYF. The CDR3 nucleotides are TGCGCCAGCAGCCAAGTGGCGGGAGGGGGCGGAGATACGCAGTATTTT.

The chain links TRBV6-1 to TRBJ1-1; D is undetermined. Trimming cost V 5 bases and J 5 bases, with 9 bases left between them. The CDR3 is 12 amino acids. Germline V gene data show CDR1 as MNHNS and CDR2 as SASEGT. The DNA of the CDR3 is TGTGCCAGCAGTATTGGGGAAACTGAAGCTTTCTTT. Amino acid sequence: CASSIGETEAFF.

This clone was counted a few times. The rearrangement uses TRBV30 and TRBJ2-2; TRBD2 is a possible D gene (7 bases). The CDR3 sequence is 15 residues long. V was trimmed by 7 bases and J by 5 bases, leaving 20 bases between them. Germline CDR1 GTSNPN, CDR2 SVGIG (reference sequence). CDR3 in amino acids: CALREGERETGELFF. The CDR3 DNA reads TGTGCCTTAAGGGAGGGGGAACGGGAAACCGGGGAGCTGTTTTTT.

This clone was recorded a few times. The rearrangement uses TRBV27 and TRBJ1-2, with TRBD1 matching over 8 bases. The CDR3 loop spans 13 amino acids. Germline V gives CDR1 MNHEY, CDR2 SMNVEV (reference sequence). V shed 7 bases, J shed 8 bases, and the junction held 9 bases outside the gene matches. CDR3 sequence: CASKPTGEVGYTF. CDR3 bases: TGTGCCAGCAAGCCGACAGGGGAGGTCGGCTACACCTTC.

The rearrangement uses TRBV10-3 and TRBJ2-3; D gene ambiguous. Germline V gene data show CDR1 as ENHRY and CDR2 as SYGVKD. The CDR3 consists of 14 residues. Deletions cut 3 bases from V and 0 bases from J, with 7 bases between. CDR3 coding DNA: TGTGCCATCAGTGATGATGGAAGCACAGATACGCAGTATTTT. Translated: CAISDDGSTDTQYF.

This rearrangement joins TRBV28 to TRBJ1-6, with 7 nucleotides matching TRBD1. The ends lost 5 bases at V and 8 bases at J; junction bases unmatched: 9. CDR1 MDHEN and CDR2 SYDVKM come from the germline V gene. The CDR3 has 15 amino acids. The CDR3 protein is CASSPRDSRHSPLHF. CDR3 nucleotide sequence: TGTGCCAGCAGTCCCCGGGACAGTCGGCATTCACCCCTCCACTTT.

This clone was seen a few times. The rearrangement joins TRBV27 to TRBJ1-5; D uncertain. Deletions cut 2 bases from V and 9 bases from J, with 14 bases between. The CDR3 consists of 14 residues. Germline-derived CDR1 and CDR2 are MNHEY and SMNVEV (reference sequence). CDR3 nucleotides: TGTGCCAGCAGTTTAGGTAGTACGGGTCTGCCCCAGCATTTT. Residues: CASSLGSTGLPQHF.

The V gene is TRBV7-8, the J gene TRBJ2-7; D call uncertain. CDR3 length: 14 residues. Germline V gene data show CDR1 as SGHVS and CDR2 as FQNEAQ. Trimming took off 4 bases at V and 2 bases at J, with 12 bases between the two ends. CDR3 coding DNA: TGTGCCAGCAGCTCCGCTTTGAGTCCCTACGAGCAGTACTTC. This gives the protein CASSSALSPYEQYF.

This chain connects TRBV6-1 to TRBJ1-2; TRBD1 aligns across 8 bases. The CDR3 spans 12 residues. The V gene end was trimmed by 6 bases and the J gene end by 8 bases; junction bases not matched to a gene: 5. CDR1 MNHNS and CDR2 SASEGT come from the germline V gene. CDR3 residues: CASRTGGLGYTF. CDR3 DNA sequence: TGTGCCAGCAGAACAGGGGGTTTAGGCTACACCTTC.

The chain is built from TRBV27 and TRBJ1-1; 7 nucleotides agree with TRBD1. There are 15 residues in the CDR3. Germline V gene data show CDR1 as MNHEY and CDR2 as SMNVEV (reference sequence). After removal of 5 bases from V and 8 bases from J, the junction contained 14 bases not matched to a gene. CDR3 region: CASSPSKGARNEAFF. CDR3 bases: TGTGCCAGCAGTCCGTCGAAGGGGGCGCGAAACGAAGCTTTCTTT.

This CDR3 is CASSQDTSGSFNEQFF. CDR3 coding DNA: TGCGCCAGCAGCCAAGATACTAGCGGGAGCTTTAATGAGCAGTTCTTC. V usage is TRBV4-1 and J usage is TRBJ2-1, with 11 bases matching TRBD2. Germline CDR1 and CDR2: MGHRA and YSYEKL. The CDR3 spans 16 residues. V trimming: 0 bases; J trimming: 7 bases; junction bases outside the gene matches: 5.

This chain links TRBV6-1 with TRBJ2-1, with D possibly being TRBD2 (7 bases). The germline V gene has CDR1 MNHNS and CDR2 SASEGT. V was trimmed by 5 bases and J by 5 bases, leaving 16 bases between them. The CDR3 is made up of 15 amino acids. The CDR3 nucleotides read TGTGCCAGCAGTCCCGGCGGGGGCGCGAACAATGAGCAGTTCTTC. Amino acids: CASSPGGGANNEQFF.

V and J are TRBV28 and TRBJ1-1, with D tentatively TRBD1 (5 bases). CDR1 and CDR2 from the germline V gene are MDHEN and SYDVKM. The length of the CDR3 is 15 residues. V gave up 6 bases and J gave up 3 bases, with 17 bases separating them. CDR3 sequence reads: CASSQKLTGYTEAFF. CDR3 in DNA: TGTGCCAGCAGCCAAAAACTCACAGGTTACACTGAAGCTTTCTTT.

CDR3 in amino acids: CASSPGLNEQFF. The CDR3 nucleotides are TGTGCCAGCTCACCAGGGCTCAATGAGCAGTTCTTC. The V gene is TRBV18, the J gene TRBJ2-1; D is unclear. V dropped 2 bases and J dropped 6 bases, with 5 bases sitting between them. Per the germline V gene, CDR1 is KGHSH and CDR2 is LQKENI. CDR3 length: 12 residues.